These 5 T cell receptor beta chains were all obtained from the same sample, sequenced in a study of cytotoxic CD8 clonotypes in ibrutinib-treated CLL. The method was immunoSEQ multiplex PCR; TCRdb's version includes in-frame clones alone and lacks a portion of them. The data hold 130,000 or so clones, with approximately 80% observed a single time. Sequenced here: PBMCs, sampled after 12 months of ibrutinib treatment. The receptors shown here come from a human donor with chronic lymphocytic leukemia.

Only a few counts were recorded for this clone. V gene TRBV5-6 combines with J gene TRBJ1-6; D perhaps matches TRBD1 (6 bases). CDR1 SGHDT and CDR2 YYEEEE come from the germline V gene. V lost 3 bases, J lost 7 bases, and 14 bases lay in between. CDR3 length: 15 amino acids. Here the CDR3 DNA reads TGTGCCAGCAGCTGGGATGCAGGGGTAAATTCACCCCTCCACTTT. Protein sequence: CASSWDAGVNSPLHF. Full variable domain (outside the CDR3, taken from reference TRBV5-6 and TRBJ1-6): DAGVTQSPTHLIKTRGQQVTLRCSPKSGHDTVSWYQQALGQGPQFIFQYYEEEERQRGNFPDRFSGHQFPNYSSELNVNALLLGDSALYLCASSWDAGVNSPLHFGNGTRLTVT.

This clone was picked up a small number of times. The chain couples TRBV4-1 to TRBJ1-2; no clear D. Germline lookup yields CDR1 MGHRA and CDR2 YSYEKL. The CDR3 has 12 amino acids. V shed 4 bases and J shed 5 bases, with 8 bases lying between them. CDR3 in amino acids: CASSRPVYGYTF. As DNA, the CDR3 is TGCGCCAGCAGCCGGCCGGTTTATGGCTACACCTTC.

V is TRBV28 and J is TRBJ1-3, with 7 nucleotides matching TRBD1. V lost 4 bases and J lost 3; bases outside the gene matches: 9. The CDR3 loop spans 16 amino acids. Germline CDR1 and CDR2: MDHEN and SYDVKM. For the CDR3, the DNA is TGTGCCAGCAGTTCAACAGGGGCTTCCTATGGAAACACCATATATTTT. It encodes CASSSTGASYGNTIYF. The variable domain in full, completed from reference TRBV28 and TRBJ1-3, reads DVKVTQSSRYLVKRTGEKVFLECVQDMDHENMFWYRQDPGLGLRLIYFSYDVKMKEKGDIPEGYSVSREKKERFSLILESASTNQTSMYLCASSSTGASYGNTIYFGEGSWLTVV.

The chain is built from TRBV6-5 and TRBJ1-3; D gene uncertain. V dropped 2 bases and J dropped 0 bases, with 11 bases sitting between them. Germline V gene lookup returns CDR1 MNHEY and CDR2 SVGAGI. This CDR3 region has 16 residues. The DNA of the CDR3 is TGTGCCAGCAGTTACGCGTCAGTCCTCTCTGGAAACACCATATATTTT. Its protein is CASSYASVLSGNTIYF.

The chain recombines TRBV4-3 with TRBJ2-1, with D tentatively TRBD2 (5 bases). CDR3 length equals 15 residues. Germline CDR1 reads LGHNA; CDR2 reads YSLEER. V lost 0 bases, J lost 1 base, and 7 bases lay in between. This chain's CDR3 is CASSQEAVSYNEQFF. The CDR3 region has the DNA TGCGCCAGCAGCCAAGAAGCGGTTTCCTACAATGAGCAGTTCTTC.